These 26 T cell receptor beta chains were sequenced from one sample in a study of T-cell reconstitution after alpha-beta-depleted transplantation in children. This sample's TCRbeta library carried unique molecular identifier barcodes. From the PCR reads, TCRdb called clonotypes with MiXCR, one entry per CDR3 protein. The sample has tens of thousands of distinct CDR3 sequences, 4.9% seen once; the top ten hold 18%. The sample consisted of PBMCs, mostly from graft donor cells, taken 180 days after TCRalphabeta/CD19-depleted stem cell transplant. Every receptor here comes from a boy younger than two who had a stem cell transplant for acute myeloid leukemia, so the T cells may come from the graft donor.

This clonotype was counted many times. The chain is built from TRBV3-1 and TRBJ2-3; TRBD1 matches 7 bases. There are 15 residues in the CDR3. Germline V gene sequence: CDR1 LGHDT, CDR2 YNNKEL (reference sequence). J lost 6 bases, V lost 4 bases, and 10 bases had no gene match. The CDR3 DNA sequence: TGTGCCAGCAGCCCGCAGGACAGGCTAGTTGATACGCAGTATTTT. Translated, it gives CASSPQDRLVDTQYF.

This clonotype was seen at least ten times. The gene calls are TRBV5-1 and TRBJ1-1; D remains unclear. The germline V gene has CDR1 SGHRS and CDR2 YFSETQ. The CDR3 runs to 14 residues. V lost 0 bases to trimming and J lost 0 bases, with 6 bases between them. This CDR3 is CASSLVALNTEAFF. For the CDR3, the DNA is TGCGCCAGCAGCTTGGTAGCCCTGAACACTGAAGCTTTCTTT.

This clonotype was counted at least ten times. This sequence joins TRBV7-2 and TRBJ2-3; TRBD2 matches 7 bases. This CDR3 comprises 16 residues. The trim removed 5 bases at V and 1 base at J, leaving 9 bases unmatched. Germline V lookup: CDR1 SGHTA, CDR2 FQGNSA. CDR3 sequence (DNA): TGTGCCAGCAGCCCAGCCGGGACTAAGGGCACAGATACGCAGTATTTT. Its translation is CASSPAGTKGTDTQYF.

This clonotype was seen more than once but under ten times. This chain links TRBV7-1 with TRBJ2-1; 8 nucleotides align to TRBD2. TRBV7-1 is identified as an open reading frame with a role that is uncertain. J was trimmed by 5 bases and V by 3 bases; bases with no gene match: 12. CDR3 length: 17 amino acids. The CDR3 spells CASSSGGLAGGDNEQFF. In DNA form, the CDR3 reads TGTGCCAGCAGCTCTGGCGGACTAGCTGGGGGGGACAATGAGCAGTTCTTC.

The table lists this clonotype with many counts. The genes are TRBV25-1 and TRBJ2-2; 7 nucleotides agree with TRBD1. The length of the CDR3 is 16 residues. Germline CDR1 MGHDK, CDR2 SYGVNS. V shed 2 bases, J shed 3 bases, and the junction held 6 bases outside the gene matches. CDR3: CASSETTQGDTGELFF. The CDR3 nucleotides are TGTGCCAGCAGTGAAACCACCCAGGGGGACACCGGGGAGCTGTTTTTT.

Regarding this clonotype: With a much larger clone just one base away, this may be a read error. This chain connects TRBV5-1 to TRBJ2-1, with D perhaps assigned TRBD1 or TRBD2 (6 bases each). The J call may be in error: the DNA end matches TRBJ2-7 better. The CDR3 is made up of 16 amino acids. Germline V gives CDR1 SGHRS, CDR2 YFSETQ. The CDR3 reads CASSPGQRLGLDEQYF. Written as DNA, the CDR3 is TGCGCCAGCAGCCCGGGACAACGACTAGGACTTGATGAGCAGTACTTC.

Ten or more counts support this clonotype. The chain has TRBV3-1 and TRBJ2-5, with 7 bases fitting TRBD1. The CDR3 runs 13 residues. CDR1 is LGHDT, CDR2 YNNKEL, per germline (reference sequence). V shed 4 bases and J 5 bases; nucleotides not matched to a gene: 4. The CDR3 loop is CASSPTGWETQYF. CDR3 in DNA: TGTGCCAGCAGCCCGACAGGGTGGGAGACCCAGTACTTC.

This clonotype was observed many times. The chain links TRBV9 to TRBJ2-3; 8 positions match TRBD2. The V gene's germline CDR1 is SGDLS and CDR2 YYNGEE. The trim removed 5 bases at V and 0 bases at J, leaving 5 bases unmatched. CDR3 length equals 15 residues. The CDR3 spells CASSEVAGSTDTQYF. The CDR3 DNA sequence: TGTGCCAGCAGTGAAGTAGCGGGGAGCACAGATACGCAGTATTTT.

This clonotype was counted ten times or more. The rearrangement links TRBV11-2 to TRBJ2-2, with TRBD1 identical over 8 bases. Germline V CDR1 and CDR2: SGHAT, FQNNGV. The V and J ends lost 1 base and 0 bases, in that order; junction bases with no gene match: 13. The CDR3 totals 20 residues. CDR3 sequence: CASSLVSPWTGTTNTGELFF. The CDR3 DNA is TGTGCCAGCAGCTTAGTCTCCCCTTGGACAGGGACGACGAACACCGGGGAGCTGTTTTTT. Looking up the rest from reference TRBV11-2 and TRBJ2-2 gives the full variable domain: EAGVAQSPRYKIIEKRQSVAFWCNPISGHATLYWYQQILGQGPKLLIQFQNNGVVDDSQLPKDRFSAERLKGVDSTLKIQPAKLEDSAVYLCASSLVSPWTGTTNTGELFFGEGSRLTVL.

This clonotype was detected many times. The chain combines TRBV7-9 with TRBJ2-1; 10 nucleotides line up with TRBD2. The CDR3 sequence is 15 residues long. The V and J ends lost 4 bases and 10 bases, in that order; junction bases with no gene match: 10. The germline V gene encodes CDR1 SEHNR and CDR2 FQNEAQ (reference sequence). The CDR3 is CASSYQISGGSEQFF. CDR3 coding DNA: TGTGCCAGCAGCTATCAGATTAGCGGGGGGTCCGAGCAGTTCTTC.

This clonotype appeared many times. Written as DNA, the CDR3 is TGTGCCAGCAGCTTAGTTTACGGGACTAGATACGAAGAGACCCAGTACTTC. Its translation: CASSLVYGTRYEETQYF. V is TRBV11-2 and J is TRBJ2-5, with 8 bases lining up with TRBD2. Germline assignment: CDR1 SGHAT and CDR2 FQNNGV. CDR3 size: 17 residues. V was pared by 1 base and J by 3 bases, with 10 bases of the junction left unmatched.

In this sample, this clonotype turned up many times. The CDR3 protein is CASSLTGMGTDTQYF. The DNA for the CDR3 is TGCGCCAGCAGCTTGACAGGGATGGGCACAGATACGCAGTATTTT. This chain connects TRBV5-1 to TRBJ2-3; possible D gene TRBD1, 6 bases. CDR1 and CDR2 from the germline V gene are SGHRS and YFSETQ. This CDR3 contains 15 residues. V was clipped by 1 base and J by 1 base, with 10 bases between them.

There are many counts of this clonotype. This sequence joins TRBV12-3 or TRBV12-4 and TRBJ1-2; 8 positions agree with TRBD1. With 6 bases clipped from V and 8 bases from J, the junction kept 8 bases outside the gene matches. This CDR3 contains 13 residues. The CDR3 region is CASRGQGVGGYTF. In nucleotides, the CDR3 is TGTGCCAGCAGAGGACAGGGAGTAGGAGGCTACACCTTC.

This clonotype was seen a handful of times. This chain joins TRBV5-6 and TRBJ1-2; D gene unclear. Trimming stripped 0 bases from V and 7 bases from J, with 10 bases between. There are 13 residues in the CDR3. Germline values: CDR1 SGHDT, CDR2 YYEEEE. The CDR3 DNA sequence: TGTGCCAGCAGCTTGGTAGGGATCGGTGGCTACACCTTC. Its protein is CASSLVGIGGYTF.

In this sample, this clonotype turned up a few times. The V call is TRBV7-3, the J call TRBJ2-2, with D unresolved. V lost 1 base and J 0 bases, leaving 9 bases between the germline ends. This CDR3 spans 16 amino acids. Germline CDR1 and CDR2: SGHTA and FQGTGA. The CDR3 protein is CASSLIPGSNTGELFF. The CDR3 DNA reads TGTGCCAGCAGCTTAATACCGGGTTCGAACACCGGGGAGCTGTTTTTT.

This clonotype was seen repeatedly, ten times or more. The CDR3 loop reads CASSRDSLYNEQFF. In DNA, the CDR3 is TGTGCCAGCAGCCGGGACAGCCTATACAATGAGCAGTTCTTC. This chain joins TRBV7-2 and TRBJ2-1; TRBD1 matches 7 bases. Per germline, CDR1 SGHTA and CDR2 FQGNSA. The ends lost 5 bases at V and 4 bases at J; junction bases unmatched: 5. The CDR3 loop spans 14 amino acids.

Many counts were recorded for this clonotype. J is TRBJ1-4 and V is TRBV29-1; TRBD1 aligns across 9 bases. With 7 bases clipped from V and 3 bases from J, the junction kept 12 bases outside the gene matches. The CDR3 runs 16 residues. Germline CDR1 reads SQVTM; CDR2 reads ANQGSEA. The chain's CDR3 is CSDPGQGDEANEKLFF. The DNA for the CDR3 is TGCAGCGATCCGGGACAGGGAGACGAAGCTAATGAAAAACTGTTTTTT.

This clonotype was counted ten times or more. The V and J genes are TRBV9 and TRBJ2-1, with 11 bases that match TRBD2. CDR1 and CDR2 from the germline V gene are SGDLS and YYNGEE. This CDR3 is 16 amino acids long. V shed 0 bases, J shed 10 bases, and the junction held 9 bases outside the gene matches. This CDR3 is CASSVGAVAGGQEQFF. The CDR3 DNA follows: TGTGCCAGCAGCGTAGGGGCGGTAGCGGGGGGGCAGGAGCAGTTCTTC.

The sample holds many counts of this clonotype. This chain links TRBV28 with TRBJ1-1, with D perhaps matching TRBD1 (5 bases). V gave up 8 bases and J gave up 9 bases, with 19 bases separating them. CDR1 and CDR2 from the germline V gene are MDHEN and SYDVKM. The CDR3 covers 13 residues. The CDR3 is CASLLGRGDQAFF. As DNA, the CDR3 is TGTGCCAGCCTCCTAGGAAGGGGAGATCAAGCTTTCTTT. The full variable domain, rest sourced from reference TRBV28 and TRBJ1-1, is DVKVTQSSRYLVKRTGEKVFLECVQDMDHENMFWYRQDPGLGLRLIYFSYDVKMKEKGDIPEGYSVSREKKERFSLILESASTNQTSMYLCASLLGRGDQAFFGQGTRLTVV.

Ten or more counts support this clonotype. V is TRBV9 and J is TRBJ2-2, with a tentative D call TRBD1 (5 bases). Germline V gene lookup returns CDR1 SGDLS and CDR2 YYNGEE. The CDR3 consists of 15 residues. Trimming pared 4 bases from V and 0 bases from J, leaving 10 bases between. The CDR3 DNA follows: TGTGCCAGCAGCTTAAGGGGTACGAACACCGGGGAGCTGTTTTTT. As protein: CASSLRGTNTGELFF.

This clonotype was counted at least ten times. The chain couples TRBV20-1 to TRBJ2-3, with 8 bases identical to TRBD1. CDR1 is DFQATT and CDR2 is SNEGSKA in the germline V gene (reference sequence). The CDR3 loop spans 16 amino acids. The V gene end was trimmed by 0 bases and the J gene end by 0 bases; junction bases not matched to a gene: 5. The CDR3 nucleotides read TGCAGTGCTAGAGATGACAGGACAGGGAGCACAGATACGCAGTATTTT. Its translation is CSARDDRTGSTDTQYF.

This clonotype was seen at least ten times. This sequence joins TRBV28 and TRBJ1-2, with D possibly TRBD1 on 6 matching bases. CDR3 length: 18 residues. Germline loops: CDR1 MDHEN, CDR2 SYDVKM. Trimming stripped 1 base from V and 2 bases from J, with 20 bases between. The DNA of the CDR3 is TGTGCCAGCAGTTTATACCGGTACAGGGTTAAAGGCAACTATGGCTACACCTTC. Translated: CASSLYRYRVKGNYGYTF.

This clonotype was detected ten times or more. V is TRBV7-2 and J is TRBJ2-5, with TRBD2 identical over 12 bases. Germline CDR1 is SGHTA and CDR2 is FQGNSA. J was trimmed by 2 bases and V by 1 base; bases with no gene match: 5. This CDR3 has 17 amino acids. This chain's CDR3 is CASSLGASGGVQETQYF. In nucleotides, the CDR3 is TGTGCCAGCAGCTTAGGGGCTAGCGGGGGGGTACAAGAGACCCAGTACTTC.

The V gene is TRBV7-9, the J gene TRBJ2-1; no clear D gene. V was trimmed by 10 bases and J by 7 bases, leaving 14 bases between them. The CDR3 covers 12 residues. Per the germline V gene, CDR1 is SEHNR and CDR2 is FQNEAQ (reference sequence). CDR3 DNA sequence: TGTGCCATGAGCCCCGGCCAGAATGAGCAGTTCTTC. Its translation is CAMSPGQNEQFF.

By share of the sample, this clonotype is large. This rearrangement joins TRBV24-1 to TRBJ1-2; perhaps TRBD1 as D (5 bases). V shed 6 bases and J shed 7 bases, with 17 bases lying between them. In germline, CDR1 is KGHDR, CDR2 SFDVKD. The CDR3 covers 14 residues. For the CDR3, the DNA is TGTGCCACCAGTCCAGGCGGGGGGGTTGGTGGCTACACCTTC. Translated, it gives CATSPGGGVGGYTF.

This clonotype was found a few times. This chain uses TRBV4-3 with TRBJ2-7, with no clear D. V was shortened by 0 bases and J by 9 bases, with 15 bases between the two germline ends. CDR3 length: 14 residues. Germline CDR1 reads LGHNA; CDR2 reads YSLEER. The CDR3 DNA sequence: TGCGCCAGCAGCCAAGACCCCACCGACTCGGTGCAGTACTTC. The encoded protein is CASSQDPTDSVQYF.